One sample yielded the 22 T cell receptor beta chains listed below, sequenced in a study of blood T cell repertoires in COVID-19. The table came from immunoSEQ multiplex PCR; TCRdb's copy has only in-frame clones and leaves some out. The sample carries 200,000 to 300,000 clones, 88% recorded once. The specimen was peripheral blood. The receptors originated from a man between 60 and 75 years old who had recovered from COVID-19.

The CDR3 here is CASRAAGEGTDTQYF. The DNA for the CDR3 is TGTGCCAGCAGGGCAGCAGGGGAAGGCACAGATACGCAGTATTTT. The genes are TRBV6-5 and TRBJ2-3; D is perhaps TRBD1 (6 bases). Looked up from germline, CDR1 is MNHEY and CDR2 is SVGAGI. The CDR3 loop spans 15 amino acids. V gave up 6 bases and J gave up 1 base, with 14 bases separating them.

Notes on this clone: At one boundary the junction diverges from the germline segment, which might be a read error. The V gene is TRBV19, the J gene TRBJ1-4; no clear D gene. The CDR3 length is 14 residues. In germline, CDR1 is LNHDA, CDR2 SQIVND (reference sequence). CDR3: CASSPSSTHEKLFF. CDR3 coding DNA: TGTGCCAGTAGTCCATCCTCAACTCATGAAAAACTGTTTTTT. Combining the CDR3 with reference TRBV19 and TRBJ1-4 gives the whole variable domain DGGITQSPKYLFRKEGQNVTLSCEQNLNHDAMYWYRQDPGQGLRLIYYSQIVNDFQKGDIAEGYSVSREKKESFPLTVTSAQKNPTAFYLCASSPSSTHEKLFFGSGTQLSVL.

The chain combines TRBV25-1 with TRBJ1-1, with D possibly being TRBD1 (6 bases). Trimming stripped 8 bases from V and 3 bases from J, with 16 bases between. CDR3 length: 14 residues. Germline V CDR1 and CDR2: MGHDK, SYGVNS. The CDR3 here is CASGGGGSHTEAFF. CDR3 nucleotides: TGTGCCAGCGGGGGAGGGGGGAGCCACACTGAAGCTTTCTTT. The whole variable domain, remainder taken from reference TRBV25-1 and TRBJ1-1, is EADIYQTPRYLVIGTGKKITLECSQTMGHDKMYWYQQDPGMELHLIHYSYGVNSTEKGDLSSESTVSRIRTEHFPLTLESARPSHTSQYLCASGGGGSHTEAFFGQGTRLTVV.

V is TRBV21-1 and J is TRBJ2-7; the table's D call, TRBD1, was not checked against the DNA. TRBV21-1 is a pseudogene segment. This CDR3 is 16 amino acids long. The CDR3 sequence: CASSKNKSDRGYEQYF. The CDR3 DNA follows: TGTGCCAGCAGCAAAAATAAATCGGACAGGGGTTACGAGCAGTACTTC.

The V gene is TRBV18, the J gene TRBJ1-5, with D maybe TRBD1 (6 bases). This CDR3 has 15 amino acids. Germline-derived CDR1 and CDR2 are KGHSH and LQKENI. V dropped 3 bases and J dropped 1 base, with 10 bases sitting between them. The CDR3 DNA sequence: TGTGCCAGCTCACCCTCGAGGGGGAGCAATCAGCCCCAGCATTTT. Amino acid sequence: CASSPSRGSNQPQHF.

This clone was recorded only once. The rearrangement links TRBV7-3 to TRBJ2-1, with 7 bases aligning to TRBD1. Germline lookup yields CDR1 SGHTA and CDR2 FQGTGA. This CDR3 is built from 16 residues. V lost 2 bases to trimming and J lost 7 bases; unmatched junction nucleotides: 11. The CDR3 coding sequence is TGTGCCAGCAGCTTAGGGTCACAGGGGACCAATAATGAGCAGTTCTTC. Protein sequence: CASSLGSQGTNNEQFF.

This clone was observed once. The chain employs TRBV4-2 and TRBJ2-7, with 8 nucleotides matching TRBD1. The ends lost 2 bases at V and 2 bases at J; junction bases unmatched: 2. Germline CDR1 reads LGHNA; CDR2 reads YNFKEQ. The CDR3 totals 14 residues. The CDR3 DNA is TGTGCCAGCAGCCAACCAGGGGGCCCCTACGAGCAGTACTTC. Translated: CASSQPGGPYEQYF.

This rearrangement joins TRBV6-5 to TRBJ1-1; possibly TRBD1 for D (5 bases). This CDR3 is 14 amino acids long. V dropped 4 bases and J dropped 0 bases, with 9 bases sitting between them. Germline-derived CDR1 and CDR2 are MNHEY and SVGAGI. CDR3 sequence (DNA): TGTGCCAGCAGTTCACGCAGGGTGAACACTGAAGCTTTCTTT. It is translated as CASSSRRVNTEAFF.

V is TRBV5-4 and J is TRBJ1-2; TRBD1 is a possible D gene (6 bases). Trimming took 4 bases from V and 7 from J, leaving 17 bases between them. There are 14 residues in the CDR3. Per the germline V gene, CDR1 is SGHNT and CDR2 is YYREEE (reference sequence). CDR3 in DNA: TGTGCCAGCAGCCGCCCCGGGACACTCTCTGGCTACACCTTC. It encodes CASSRPGTLSGYTF.

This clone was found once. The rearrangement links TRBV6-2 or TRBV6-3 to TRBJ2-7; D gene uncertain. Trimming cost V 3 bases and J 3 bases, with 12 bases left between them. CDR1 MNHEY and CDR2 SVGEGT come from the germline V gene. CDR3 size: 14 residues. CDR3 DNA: TGTGCCAGCAGTTATAGAACTACTTACTACGAGCAGTACTTC. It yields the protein CASSYRTTYYEQYF.

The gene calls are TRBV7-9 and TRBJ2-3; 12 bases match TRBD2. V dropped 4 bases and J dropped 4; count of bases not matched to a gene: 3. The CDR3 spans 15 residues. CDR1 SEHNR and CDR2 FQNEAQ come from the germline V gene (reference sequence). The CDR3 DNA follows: TGTGCCAGCAGCTCCGGGACTAGCGGGCCAGATACGCAGTATTTT. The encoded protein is CASSSGTSGPDTQYF.

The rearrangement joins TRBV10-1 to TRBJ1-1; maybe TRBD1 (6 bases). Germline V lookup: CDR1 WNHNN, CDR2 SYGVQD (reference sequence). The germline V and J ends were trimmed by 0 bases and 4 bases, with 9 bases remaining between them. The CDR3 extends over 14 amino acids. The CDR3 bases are TGCGCCAGCAGTGAGTCTACAGGGATCACTGAAGCTTTCTTT. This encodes CASSESTGITEAFF.

The CDR3 DNA reads as TGTGCCAGCAGCTGGACTGGGGTAGCGCACACTGAAGCTTTCTTT. Its translation: CASSWTGVAHTEAFF. J is TRBJ1-1 and V is TRBV5-5; D remains unclear. This CDR3 comprises 15 residues. Between the trimmed V and J ends, which lost 3 bases and 3 bases, there was a span of 15 bases. Germline lookup yields CDR1 SGHKS and CDR2 YYEKEE (reference sequence). Together with reference TRBV5-5 and TRBJ1-1, the CDR3 gives the full variable domain: DAGVTQSPTHLIKTRGQQVTLRCSPISGHKSVSWYQQVLGQGPQFIFQYYEKEERGRGNFPDRFSARQFPNYSSELNVNALLLGDSALYLCASSWTGVAHTEAFFGQGTRLTVV.

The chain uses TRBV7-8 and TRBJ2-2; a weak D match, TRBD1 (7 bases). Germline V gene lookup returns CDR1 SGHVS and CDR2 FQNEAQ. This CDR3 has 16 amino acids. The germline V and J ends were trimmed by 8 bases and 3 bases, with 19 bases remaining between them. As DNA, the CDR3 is TGTGCCAGCGGAGTGCGGGACAGTTACGACACCGGGGAGCTGTTTTTT. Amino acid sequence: CASGVRDSYDTGELFF. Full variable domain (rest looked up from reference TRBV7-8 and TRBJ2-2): GAGVSQSPRYKVAKRGQDVALRCDPISGHVSLFWYQQALGQGPEFLTYFQNEAQLDKSGLPSDRFFAERPEGSVSTLKIQRTQQEDSAVYLCASGVRDSYDTGELFFGEGSRLTVL.

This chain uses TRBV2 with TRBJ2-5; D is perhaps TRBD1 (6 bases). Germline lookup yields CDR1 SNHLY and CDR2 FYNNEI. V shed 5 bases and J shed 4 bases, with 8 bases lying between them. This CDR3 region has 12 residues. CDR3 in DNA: TGTGCCAGCAGTAGCAGGGGAGAGACCCAGTACTTC. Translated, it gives CASSSRGETQYF.

The CDR3 bases are TGTGCCAGTAGTATAAGCAGGGGGCGCAACACTGAAGCTTTCTTT. It translates to CASSISRGRNTEAFF. V and J are TRBV19 and TRBJ1-1; TRBD1 matches 8 bases. Germline CDR1 reads LNHDA; CDR2 reads SQIVND (reference sequence). The CDR3 runs to 15 residues. Trimming at V came to 2 bases and at J to 2 bases, leaving 4 bases not matched to a gene.

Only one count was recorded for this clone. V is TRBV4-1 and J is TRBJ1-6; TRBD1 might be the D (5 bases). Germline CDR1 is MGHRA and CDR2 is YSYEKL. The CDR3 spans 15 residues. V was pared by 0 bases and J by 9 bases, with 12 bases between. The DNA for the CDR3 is TGCGCCAGCAGCCAAGATCGGGGGAAGGGTTCACCCCTCCACTTT. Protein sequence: CASSQDRGKGSPLHF.

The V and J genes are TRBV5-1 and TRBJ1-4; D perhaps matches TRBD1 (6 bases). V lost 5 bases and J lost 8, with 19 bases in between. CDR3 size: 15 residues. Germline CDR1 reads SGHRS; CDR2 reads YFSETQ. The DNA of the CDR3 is TGCGCCAGCAGTTGGGGCGGGGGGGCGCAAGAAAAACTGTTTTTT. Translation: CASSWGGGAQEKLFF.

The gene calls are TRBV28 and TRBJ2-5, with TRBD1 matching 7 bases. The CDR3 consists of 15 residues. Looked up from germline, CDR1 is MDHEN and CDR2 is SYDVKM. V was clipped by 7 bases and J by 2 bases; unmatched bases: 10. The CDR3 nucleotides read TGTGCCAGCACGGGCCGACAGGGCTCACAAGAGACCCAGTACTTC. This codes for CASTGRQGSQETQYF.

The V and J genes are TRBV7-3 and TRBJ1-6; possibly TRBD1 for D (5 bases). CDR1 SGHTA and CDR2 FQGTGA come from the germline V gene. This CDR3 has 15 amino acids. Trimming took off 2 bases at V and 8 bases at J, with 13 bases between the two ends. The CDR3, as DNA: TGTGCCAGCAGCTTATCTGGGCAGGGTGATTCACCCCTCCACTTT. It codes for CASSLSGQGDSPLHF.

The DNA for the CDR3 is TGTGCCAGCAGTCCCCGGGACAGCCGTTGGGGCTACACCTTC. This translates into CASSPRDSRWGYTF. V and J are TRBV6-5 and TRBJ1-2, with 7 nucleotides matching TRBD1. In germline, CDR1 is MNHEY, CDR2 SVGAGI. This CDR3 spans 14 amino acids. V lost 5 bases, J lost 8 bases, and 11 bases stayed unmatched.

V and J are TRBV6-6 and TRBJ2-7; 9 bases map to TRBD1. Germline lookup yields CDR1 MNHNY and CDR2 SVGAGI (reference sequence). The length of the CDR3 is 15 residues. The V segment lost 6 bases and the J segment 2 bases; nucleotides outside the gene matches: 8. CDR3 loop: CASRSGTGPTYEQYF. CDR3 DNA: TGTGCCAGCAGATCGGGGACAGGGCCCACCTACGAGCAGTACTTC.